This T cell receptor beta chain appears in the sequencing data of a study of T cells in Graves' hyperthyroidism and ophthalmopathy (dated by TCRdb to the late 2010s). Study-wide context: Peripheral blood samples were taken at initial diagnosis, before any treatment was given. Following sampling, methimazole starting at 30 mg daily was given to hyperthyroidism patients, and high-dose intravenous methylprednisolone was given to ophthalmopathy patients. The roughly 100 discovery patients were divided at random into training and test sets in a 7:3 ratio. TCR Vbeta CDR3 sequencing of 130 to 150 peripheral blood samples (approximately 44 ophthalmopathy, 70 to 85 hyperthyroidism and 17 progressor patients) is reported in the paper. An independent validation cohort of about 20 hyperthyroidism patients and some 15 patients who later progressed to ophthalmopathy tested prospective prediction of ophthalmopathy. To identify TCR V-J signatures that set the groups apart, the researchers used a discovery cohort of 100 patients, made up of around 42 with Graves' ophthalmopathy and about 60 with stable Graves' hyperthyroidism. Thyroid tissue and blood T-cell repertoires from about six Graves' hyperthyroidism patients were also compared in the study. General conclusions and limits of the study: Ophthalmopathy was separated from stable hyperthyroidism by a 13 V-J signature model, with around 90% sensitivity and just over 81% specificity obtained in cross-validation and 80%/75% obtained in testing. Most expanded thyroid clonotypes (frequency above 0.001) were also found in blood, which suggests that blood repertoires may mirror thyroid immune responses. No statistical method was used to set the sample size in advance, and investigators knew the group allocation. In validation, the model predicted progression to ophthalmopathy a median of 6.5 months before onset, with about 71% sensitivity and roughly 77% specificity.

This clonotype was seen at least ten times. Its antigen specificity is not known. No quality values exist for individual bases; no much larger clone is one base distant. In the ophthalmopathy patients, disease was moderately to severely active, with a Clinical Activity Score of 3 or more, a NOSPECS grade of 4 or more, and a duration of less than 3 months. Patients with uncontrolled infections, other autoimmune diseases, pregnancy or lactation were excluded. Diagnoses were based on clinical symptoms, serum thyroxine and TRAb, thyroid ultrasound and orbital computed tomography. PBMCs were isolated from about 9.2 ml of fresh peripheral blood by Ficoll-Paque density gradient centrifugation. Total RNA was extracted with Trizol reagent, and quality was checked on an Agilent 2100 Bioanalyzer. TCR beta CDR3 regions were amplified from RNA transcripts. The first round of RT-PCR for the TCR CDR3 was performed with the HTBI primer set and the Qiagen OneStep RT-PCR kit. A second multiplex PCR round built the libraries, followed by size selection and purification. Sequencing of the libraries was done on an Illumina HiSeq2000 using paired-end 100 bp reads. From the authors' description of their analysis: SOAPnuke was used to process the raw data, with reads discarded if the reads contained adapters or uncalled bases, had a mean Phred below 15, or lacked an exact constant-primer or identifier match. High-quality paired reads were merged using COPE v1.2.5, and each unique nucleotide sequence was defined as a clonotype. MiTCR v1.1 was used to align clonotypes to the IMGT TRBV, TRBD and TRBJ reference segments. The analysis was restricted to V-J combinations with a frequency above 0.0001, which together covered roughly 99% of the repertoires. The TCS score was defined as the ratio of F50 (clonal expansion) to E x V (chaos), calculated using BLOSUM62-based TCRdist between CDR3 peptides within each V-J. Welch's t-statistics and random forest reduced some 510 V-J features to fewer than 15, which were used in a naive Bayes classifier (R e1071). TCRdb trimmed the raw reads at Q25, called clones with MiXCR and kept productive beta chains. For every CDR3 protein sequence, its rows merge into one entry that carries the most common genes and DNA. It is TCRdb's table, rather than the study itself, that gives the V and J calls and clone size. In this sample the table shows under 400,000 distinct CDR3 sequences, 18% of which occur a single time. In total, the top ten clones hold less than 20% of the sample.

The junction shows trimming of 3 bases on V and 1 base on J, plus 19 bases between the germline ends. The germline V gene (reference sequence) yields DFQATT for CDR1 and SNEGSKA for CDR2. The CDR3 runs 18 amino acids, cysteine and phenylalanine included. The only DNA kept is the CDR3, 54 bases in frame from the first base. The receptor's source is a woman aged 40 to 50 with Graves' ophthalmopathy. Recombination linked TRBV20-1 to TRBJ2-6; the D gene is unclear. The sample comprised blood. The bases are TGCAGTGCTAGTATCCGGGCCGGCCAACGGTCTGGGGCCAACGTCCTGACTTTC. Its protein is CSASIRAGQRSGANVLTF.